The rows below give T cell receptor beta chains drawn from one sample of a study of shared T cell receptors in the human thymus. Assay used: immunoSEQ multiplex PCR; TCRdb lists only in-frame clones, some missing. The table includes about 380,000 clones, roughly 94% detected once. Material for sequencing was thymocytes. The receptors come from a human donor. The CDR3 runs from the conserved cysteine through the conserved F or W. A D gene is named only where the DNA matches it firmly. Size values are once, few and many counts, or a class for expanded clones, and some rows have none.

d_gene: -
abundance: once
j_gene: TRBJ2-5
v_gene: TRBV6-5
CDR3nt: TGTGCCAGCAGTCAACGAACAGGGTTAGGAGAGACCCAGTACTTC
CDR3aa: CASSQRTGLGETQYF

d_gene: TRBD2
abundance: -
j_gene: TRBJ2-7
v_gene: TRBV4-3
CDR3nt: TGCGCCAGCAGCCAAGACACTAGCGGGCCACCTCTATCCTACGAGCAGTACTTC
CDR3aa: CASSQDTSGPPLSYEQYF

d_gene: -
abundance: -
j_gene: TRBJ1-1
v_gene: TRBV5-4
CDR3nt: TGTGCCAGCAGCCAACCAGGGATCCCTGAAGCTTTCTTT
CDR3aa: CASSQPGIPEAFF

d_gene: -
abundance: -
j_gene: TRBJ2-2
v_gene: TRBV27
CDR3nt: TGTGCCAGTCGCCGCACCGGGGAGCTGTTTTTT
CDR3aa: CASRRTGELFF

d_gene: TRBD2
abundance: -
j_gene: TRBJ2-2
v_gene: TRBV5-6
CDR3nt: TGTGCCAGCAGCTCCGGACTAGCGGGAGCAACCGGGGAGCTGTTTTTT
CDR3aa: CASSSGLAGATGELFF

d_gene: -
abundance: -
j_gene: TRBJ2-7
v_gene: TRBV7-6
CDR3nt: TGTGCCAGCAGCCCATACGGGTACGAGCAGTACTTC
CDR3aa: CASSPYGYEQYF

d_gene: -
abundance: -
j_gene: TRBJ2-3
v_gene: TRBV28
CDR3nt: TGTGCCAGCAGTTCCTCCGGGTATGGCGAGACTAGCACAGATACGCAGTATTTT
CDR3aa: CASSSSGYGETSTDTQYF

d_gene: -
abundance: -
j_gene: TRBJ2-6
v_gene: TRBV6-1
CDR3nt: TGTGCCAGCAGTGAACGGGATAGCGGCTCTGGGGCCAACGTCCTGACTTTC
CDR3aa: CASSERDSGSGANVLTF

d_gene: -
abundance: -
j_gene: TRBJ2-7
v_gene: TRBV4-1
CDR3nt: TGCGCCAGCAGCCCCCGACATGGAGCCTACGAGCAGTACTTC
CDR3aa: CASSPRHGAYEQYF

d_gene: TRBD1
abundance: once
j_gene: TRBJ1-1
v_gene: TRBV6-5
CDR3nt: TGTGCCAGCAGTTACTCCCGGGACAGGGCCCCGACTGAAGCTTTCTTT
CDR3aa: CASSYSRDRAPTEAFF

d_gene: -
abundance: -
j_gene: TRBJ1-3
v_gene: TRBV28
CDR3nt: TGTGCCAGCAGTCCCCACTCTGGAAACACCATATATTTT
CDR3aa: CASSPHSGNTIYF

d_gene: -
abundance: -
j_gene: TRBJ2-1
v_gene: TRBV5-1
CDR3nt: TGCGCCAGCAGCTTGGCCTTGGTCATCCAAGACAATGAGCAGTTCTTC
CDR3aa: CASSLALVIQDNEQFF

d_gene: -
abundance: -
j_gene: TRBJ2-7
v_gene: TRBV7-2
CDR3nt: TGTGCCAGCAGCTTAGGGACAGCCCCGCCCTCCTACGAGCAGTACTTC
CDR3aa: CASSLGTAPPSYEQYF

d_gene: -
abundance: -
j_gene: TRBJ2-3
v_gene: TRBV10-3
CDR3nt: TGTGCCATCATGGCAGGGAGACACACAGATACGCAGTATTTT
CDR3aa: CAIMAGRHTDTQYF

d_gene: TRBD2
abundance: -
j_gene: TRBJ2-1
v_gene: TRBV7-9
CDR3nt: TGTGCCAGCATGCCGGGGGGATACAATGAGCAGTTCTTC
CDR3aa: CASMPGGYNEQFF

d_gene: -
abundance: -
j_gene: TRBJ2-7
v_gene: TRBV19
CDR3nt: TGTGCCACCCAAGGTCCCTCCTACGAGCAGTACTTC
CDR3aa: CATQGPSYEQYF

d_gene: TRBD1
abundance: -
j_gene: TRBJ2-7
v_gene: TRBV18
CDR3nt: TGTGCCAGCTCACCACCGGGACAGGGGTCCTACGAGCAGTACTTC
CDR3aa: CASSPPGQGSYEQYF

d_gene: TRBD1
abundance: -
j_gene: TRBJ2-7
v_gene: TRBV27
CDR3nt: TGTGCCAGCAGACTACAGGGGGTAAACGAGCAGTACTTC
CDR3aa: CASRLQGVNEQYF

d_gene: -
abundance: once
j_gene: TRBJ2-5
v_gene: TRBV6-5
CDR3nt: TGTGCCAGCTCTAAAGGAGGGTCTCGGGAGACCCAGTACTTC
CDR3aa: CASSKGGSRETQYF

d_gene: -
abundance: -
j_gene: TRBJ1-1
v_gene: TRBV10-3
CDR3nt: TGTGCCATCAGTGAGTCTGGCATATTAACTGAAGCTTTCTTT
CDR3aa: CAISESGILTEAFF